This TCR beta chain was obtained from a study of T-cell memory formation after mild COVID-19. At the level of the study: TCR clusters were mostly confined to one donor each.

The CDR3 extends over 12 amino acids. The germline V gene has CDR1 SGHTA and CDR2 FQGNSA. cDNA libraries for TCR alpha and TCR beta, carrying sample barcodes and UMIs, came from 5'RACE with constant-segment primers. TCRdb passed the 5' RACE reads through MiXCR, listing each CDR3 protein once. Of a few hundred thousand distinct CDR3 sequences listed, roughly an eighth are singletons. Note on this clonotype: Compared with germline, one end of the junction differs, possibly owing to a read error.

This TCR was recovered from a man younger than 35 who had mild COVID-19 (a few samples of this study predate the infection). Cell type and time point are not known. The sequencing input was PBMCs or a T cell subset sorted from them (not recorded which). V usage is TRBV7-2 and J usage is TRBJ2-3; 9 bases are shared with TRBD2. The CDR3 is CASSISGGPPHF. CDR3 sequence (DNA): TGTGCCAGCAGCATCAGCGGGGGGCCTCCCCATTTT.